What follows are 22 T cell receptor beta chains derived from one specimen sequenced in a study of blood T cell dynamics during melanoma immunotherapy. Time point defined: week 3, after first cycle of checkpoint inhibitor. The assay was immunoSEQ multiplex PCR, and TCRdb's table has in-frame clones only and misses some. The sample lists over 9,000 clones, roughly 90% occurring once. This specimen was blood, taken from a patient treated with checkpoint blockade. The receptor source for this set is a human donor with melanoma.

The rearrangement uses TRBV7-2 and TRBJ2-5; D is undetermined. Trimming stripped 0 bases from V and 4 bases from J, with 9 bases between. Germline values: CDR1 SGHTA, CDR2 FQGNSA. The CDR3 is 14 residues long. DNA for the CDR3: TGTGCCAGCAGCTTAGCGGGCATGGGAGAGACCCAGTACTTC. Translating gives CASSLAGMGETQYF. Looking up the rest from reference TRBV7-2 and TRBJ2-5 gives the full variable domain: GAGVSQSPSNKVTEKGKDVELRCDPISGHTALYWYRQSLGQGLEFLIYFQGNSAPDKSGLPSDRFSAERTGGSVSTLTIQRTQQEDSAVYLCASSLAGMGETQYFGPGTRLLVL.

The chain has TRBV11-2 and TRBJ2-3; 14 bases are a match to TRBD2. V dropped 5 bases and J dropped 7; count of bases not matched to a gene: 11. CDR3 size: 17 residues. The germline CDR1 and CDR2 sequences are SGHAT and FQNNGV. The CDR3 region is CASSPPPGLAGANTQYF. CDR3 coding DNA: TGTGCCAGCAGCCCCCCCCCGGGACTAGCGGGGGCTAATACGCAGTATTTT.

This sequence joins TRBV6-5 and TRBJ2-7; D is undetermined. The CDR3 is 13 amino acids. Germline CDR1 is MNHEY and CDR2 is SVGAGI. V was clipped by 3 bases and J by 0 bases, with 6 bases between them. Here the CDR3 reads CASSYSGSYEQYF. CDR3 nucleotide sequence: TGTGCCAGCAGTTATTCGGGCTCCTACGAGCAGTACTTC.

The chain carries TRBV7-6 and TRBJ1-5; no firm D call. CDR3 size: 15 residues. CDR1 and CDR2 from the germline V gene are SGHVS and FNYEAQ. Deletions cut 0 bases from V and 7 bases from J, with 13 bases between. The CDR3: CASSLASGKGQPQHF. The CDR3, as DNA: TGTGCCAGCAGCTTAGCGTCGGGTAAAGGACAGCCCCAGCATTTT.

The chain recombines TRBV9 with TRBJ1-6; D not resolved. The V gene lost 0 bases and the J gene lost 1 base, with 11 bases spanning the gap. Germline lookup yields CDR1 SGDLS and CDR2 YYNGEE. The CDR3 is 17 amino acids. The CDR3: CASSVALSASYNSPLHF. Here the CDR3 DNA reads TGTGCCAGCAGCGTAGCCCTCTCCGCTTCCTATAATTCACCCCTCCACTTT.

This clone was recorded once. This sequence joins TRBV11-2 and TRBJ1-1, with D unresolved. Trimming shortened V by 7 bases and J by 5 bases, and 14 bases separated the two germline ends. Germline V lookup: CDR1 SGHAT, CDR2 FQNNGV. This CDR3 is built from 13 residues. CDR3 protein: CASKYGPGTEAFF. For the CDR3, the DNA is TGTGCCAGCAAATACGGTCCGGGGACTGAAGCTTTCTTT.

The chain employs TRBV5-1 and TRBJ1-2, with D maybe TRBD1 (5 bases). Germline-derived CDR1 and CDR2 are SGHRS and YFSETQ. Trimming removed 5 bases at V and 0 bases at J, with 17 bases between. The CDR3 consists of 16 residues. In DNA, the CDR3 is TGCGCCAGCAGATCGCGGGACCGCACCCCTAACTATGGCTACACCTTC. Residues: CASRSRDRTPNYGYTF.

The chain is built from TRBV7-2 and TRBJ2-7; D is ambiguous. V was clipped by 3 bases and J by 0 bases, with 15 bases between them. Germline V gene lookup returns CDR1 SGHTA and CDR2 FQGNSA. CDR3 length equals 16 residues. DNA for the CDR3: TGTGCCAGCAGCTTCGTAACCCCGCCGAGCTCCTACGAGCAGTACTTC. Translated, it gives CASSFVTPPSSYEQYF. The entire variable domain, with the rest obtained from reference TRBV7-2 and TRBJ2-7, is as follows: GAGVSQSPSNKVTEKGKDVELRCDPISGHTALYWYRQSLGQGLEFLIYFQGNSAPDKSGLPSDRFSAERTGGSVSTLTIQRTQQEDSAVYLCASSFVTPPSSYEQYFGPGTRLTVT.

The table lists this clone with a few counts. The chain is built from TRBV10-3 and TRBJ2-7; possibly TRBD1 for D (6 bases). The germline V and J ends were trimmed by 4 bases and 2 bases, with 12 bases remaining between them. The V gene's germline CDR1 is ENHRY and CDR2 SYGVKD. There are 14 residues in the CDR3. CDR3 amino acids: CAISAGDGTYEQYF. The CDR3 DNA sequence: TGTGCCATCAGTGCAGGGGATGGGACCTACGAGCAGTACTTC.

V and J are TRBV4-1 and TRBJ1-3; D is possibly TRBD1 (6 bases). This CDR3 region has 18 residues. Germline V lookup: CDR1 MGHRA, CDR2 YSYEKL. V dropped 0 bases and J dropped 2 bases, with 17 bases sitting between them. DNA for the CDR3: TGCGCCAGCAGCCAAGATGGTCAGGGGTCGTTGGCTGGAAACACCATATATTTT. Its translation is CASSQDGQGSLAGNTIYF.

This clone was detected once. The CDR3 DNA is TGTGCCACCCGAGCGACTGGCTACACAGATACGCAGTATTTT. It yields the protein CATRATGYTDTQYF. This chain joins TRBV10-3 and TRBJ2-3; no clear D gene. Germline values: CDR1 ENHRY, CDR2 SYGVKD. This CDR3 has 14 residues. Trimming took 10 bases from V and 2 from J, leaving 16 bases between them.

The CDR3 here is CASSLGAVNTEAFF. The CDR3 region has the DNA TGTGCCAGCAGCTTAGGAGCGGTGAACACTGAAGCTTTCTTT. The V call is TRBV11-2, the J call TRBJ1-1; D call uncertain. Germline lookup yields CDR1 SGHAT and CDR2 FQNNGV. The CDR3 spans 14 residues. V was cut by 1 base and J by 0 bases, with 6 bases left in between.

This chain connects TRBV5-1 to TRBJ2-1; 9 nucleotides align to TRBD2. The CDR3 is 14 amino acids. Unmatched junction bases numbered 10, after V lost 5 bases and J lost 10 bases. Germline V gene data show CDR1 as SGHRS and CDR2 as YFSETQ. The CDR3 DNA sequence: TGCGCCAGCAGTTATTCGGGTAGCGGGGGCGAGCAGTTCTTC. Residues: CASSYSGSGGEQFF.

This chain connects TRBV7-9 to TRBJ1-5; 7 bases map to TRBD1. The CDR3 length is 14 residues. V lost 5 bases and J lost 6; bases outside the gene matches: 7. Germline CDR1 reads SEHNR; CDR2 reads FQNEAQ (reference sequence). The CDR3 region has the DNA TGTGCCAGCAGCGTAACAGGGGTTGGTCAGCCCCAGCATTTT. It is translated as CASSVTGVGQPQHF.

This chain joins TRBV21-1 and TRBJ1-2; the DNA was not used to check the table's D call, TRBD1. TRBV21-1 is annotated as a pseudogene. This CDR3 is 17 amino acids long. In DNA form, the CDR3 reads TGTGCCAGCAGCAAAGTAAAGGGAACAGGGTCCGCCTATGGCTACACCTTC. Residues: CASSKVKGTGSAYGYTF.

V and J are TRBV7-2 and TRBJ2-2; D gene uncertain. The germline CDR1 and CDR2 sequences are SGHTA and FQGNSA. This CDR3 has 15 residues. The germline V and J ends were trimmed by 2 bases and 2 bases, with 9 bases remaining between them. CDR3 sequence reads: CASSLTPRNTGELFF. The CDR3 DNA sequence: TGTGCCAGCAGCTTAACGCCACGAAACACCGGGGAGCTGTTTTTT.

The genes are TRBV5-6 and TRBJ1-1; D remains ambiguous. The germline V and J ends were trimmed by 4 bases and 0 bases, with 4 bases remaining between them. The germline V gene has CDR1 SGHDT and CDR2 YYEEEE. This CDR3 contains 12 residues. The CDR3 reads CASSRLNTEAFF. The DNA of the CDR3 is TGTGCCAGCAGCCGATTGAACACTGAAGCTTTCTTT.

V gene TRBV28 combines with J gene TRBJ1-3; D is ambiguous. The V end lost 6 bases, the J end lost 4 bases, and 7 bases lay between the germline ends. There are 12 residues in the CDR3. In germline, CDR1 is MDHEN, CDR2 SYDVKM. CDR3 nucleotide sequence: TGTGCCAGCAGGGCTAAAGGAAACACCATATATTTT. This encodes CASRAKGNTIYF.

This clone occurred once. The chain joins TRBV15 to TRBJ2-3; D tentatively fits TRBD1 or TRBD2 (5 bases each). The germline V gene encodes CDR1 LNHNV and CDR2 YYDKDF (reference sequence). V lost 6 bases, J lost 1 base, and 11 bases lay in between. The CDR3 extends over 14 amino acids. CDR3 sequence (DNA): TGTGCCACCAGTGTCAGAGGGGGCACAGATACGCAGTATTTT. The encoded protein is CATSVRGGTDTQYF. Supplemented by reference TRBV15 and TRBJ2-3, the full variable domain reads DAMVIQNPRYQVTQFGKPVTLSCSQTLNHNVMYWYQQKSSQAPKLLFHYYDKDFNNEADTPDNFQSRRPNTSFCFLDIRSPGLGDTAMYLCATSVRGGTDTQYFGPGTRLTVL.

In DNA, the CDR3 is TGTGCCAGCAGCCCCGGTAGGGAGGTTACTGAAGCTTTCTTT. Residues: CASSPGREVTEAFF. The V gene is TRBV7-9, the J gene TRBJ1-1; no clear D gene. The CDR3 extends over 14 amino acids. Germline V gene data show CDR1 as SEHNR and CDR2 as FQNEAQ (reference sequence). Between the trimmed V and J ends, which lost 5 bases and 5 bases, there was a span of 15 bases.

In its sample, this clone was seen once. The CDR3 DNA follows: TGTGCCAGCAGCGTGGTCCACGGGGGCAACACTGAAGCTTTCTTT. Translation: CASSVVHGGNTEAFF. V usage is TRBV7-3 and J usage is TRBJ1-1, with D perhaps TRBD1 (6 bases). The V and J ends lost 5 bases and 2 bases respectively, with 15 bases between them. This CDR3 spans 15 amino acids. Germline V gene lookup returns CDR1 SGHTA and CDR2 FQGTGA.

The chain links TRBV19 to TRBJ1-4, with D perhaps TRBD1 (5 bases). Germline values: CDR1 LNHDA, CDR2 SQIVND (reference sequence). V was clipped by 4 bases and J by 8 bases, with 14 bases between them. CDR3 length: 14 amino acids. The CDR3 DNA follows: TGTGCCAGTAGTACCTCACGGTCAGGGGAAAAACTGTTTTTT. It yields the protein CASSTSRSGEKLFF.